The present T cell receptor (beta chain) was sequenced within a study of CD8 T cells in ankylosing spondylitis. In germline, CDR1 is SEHNR, CDR2 FQNEAQ (reference sequence). V was clipped by 4 bases and J by 1 base, with 8 bases between them. There are 14 residues in the CDR3. Study-level results: Disease-linked clones bore a CD8+ phenotype, appearing relatively rarely in peripheral blood. For ankylosing spondylitis blood, a TCR beta motif of under ten highly homologous variants appeared characteristic. The clones that were linked to disease were reported to be significantly enriched in matched synovial fluid samples from ankylosing spondylitis patients.

This clonotype was seen ten or more times. Its antigen is not identified. Libraries for TCR beta were made by quantitative 5'-RACE with molecular barcodes. Each CDR3 protein is one row after TCRdb ran MiXCR on the 5' RACE reads. Of approximately 100,000 distinct CDR3 sequences in the sample, about 8% were seen once. The J gene is TRBJ2-1, the V gene TRBV7-9; perhaps TRBD2 as D (6 bases). This sequence was found in a male donor with ankylosing spondylitis or in good health (not recorded which). Material: blood, either unsorted or a sorted T cell fraction (not recorded which). CDR3 in DNA: TGTGCCAGCAGCTGGAGGGGATCCTACAATGAGCAGTTCTTC. The encoded protein is CASSWRGSYNEQFF.